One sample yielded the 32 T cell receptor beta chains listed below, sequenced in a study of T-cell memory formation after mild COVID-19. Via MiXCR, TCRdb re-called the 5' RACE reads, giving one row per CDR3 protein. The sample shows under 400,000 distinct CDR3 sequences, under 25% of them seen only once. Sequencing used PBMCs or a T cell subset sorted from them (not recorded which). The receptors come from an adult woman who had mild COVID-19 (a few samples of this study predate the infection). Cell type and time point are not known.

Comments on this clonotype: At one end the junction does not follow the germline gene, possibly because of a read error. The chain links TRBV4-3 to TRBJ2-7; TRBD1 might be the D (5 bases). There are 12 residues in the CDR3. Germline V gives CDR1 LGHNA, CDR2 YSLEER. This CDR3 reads CASRQDSYEQYF. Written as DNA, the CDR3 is TGCGCCAGCAGGCAAGACAGCTACGAGCAGTACTTC.

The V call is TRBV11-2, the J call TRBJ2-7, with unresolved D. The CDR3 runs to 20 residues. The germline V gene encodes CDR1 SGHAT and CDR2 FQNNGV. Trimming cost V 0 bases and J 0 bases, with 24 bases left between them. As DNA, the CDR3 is TGTGCCAGCAGCTTAGATCTAGGTTATCCGTGGGCAGATCGCTCCTACGAGCAGTACTTC. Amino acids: CASSLDLGYPWADRSYEQYF.

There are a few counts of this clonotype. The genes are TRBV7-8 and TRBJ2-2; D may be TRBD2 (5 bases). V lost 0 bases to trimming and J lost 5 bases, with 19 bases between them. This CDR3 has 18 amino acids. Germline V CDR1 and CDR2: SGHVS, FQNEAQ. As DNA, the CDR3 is TGTGCCAGCAGCTTAGCTAGGGTCCTACGACTAAGGACCGGGGAGCTGTTTTTT. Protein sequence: CASSLARVLRLRTGELFF.

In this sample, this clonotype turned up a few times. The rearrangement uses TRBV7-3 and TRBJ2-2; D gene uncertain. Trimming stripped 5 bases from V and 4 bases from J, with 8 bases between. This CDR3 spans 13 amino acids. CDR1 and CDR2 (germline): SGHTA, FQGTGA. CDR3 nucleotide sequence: TGTGCCAGCAGCCCAGGACGCACCGGGGAGCTGTTTTTT. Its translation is CASSPGRTGELFF.

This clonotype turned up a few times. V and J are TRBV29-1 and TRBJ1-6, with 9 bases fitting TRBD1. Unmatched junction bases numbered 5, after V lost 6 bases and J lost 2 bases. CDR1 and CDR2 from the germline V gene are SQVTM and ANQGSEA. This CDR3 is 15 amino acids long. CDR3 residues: CSVQWTGAYNSPLHF. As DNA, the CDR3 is TGCAGCGTGCAATGGACAGGGGCCTATAATTCACCCCTCCACTTT.

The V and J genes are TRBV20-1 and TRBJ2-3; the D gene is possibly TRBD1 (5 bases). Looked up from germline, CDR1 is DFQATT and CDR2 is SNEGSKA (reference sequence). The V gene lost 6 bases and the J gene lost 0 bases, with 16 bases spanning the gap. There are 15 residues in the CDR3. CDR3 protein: CSASDTGASTDTQYF. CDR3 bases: TGCAGTGCCAGCGATACAGGTGCTAGCACAGATACGCAGTATTTT.

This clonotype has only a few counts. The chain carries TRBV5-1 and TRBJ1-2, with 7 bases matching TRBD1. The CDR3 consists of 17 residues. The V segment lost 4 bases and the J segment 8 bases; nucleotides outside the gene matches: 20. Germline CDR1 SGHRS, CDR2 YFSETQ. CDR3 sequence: CASSSLYREEGAMGYTF. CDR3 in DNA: TGCGCCAGCAGCAGTCTATACAGGGAGGAGGGGGCTATGGGCTACACCTTC.

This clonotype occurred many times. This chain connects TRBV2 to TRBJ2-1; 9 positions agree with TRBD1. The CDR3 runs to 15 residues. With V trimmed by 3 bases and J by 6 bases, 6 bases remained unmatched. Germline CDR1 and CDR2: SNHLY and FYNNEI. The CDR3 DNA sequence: TGTGCCAGCAGTGACGTGACAGGGGGGGCCAATGAGCAGTTCTTC. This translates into CASSDVTGGANEQFF.

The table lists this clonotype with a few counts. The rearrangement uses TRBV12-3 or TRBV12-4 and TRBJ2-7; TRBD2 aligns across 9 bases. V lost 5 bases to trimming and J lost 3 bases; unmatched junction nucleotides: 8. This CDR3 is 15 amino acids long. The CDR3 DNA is TGTGCCAGCAGTGGGTGGCGGGAGGGTAACTACGAGCAGTACTTC. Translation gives CASSGWREGNYEQYF.

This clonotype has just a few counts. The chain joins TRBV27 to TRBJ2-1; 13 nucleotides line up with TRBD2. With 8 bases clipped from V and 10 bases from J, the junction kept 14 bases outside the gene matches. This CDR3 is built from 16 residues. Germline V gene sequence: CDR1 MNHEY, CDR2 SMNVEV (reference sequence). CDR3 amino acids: CASRSGPGLAGNEQFF. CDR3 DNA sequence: TGTGCCAGCCGAAGTGGGCCGGGACTAGCGGGAAACGAGCAGTTCTTC.

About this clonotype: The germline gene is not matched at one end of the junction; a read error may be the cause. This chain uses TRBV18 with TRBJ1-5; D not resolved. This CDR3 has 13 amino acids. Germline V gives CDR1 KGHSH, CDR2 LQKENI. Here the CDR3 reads CASSPTGQGNKDF. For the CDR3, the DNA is TGTGCCAGCTCACCTACTGGGCAAGGTAACAAGGATTTT.

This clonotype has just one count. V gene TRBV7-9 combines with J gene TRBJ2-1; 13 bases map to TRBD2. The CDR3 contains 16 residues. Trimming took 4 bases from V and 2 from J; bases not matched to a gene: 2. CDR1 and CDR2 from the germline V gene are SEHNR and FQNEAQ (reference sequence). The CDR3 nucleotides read TGTGCCAGCAGCTCCGGACTAGCGGGAGCCTACAATGAGCAGTTCTTC. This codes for CASSSGLAGAYNEQFF. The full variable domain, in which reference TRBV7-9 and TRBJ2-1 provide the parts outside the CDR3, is DTGVSQNPRHKITKRGQNVTFRCDPISEHNRLYWYRQTLGQGPEFLTYFQNEAQLEKSRLLSDRFSAERPKGSFSTLEIQRTEQGDSAMYLCASSSGLAGAYNEQFFGPGTRLTVL.

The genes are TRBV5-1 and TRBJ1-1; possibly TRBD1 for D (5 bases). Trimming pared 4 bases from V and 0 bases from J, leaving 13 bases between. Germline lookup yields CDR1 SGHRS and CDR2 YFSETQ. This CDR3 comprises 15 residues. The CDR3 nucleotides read TGCGCCAGCAGCCCCGGTCACAGGATGAACACTGAAGCTTTCTTT. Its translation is CASSPGHRMNTEAFF.

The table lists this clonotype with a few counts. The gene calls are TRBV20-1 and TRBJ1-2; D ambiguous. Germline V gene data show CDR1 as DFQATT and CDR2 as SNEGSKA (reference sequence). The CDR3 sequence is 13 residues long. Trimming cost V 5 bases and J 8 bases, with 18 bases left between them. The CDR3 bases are TGCAGTGCTCCCTTACCGGGAGAGAGGGGCTACACCTTC. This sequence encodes CSAPLPGERGYTF.

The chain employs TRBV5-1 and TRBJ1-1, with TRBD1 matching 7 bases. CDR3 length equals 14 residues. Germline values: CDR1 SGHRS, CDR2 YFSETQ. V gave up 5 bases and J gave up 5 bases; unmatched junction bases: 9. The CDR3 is CASSMRGRRTEAFF. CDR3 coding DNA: TGCGCCAGCAGTATGAGGGGGCGCAGGACTGAAGCTTTCTTT.

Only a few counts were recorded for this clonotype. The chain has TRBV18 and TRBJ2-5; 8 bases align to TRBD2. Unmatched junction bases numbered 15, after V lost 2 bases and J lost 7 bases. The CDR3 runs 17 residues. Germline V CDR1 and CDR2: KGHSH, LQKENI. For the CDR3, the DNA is TGTGCCAGCTCACCAACCGTCCACGAAGCGGGAGTAGGGACCCAGTACTTC. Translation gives CASSPTVHEAGVGTQYF.

The CDR3 DNA is TGCAGTGCCGAAGGACAGAGTATCGGTGGCACTGAAGCTTTCTTT. It encodes CSAEGQSIGGTEAFF. The chain combines TRBV20-1 with TRBJ1-1, with TRBD1 as a possible D gene (6 bases). Looked up from germline, CDR1 is DFQATT and CDR2 is SNEGSKA (reference sequence). V lost 6 bases, J lost 4 bases, and 21 bases lay in between. The CDR3 has 15 residues.

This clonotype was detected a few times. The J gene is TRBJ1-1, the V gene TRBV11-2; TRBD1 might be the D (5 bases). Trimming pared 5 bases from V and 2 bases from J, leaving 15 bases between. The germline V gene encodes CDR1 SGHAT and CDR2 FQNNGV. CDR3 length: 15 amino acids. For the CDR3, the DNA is TGTGCCAGCAGCCCCCCCAGACAGAGAAACACTGAAGCTTTCTTT. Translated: CASSPPRQRNTEAFF.

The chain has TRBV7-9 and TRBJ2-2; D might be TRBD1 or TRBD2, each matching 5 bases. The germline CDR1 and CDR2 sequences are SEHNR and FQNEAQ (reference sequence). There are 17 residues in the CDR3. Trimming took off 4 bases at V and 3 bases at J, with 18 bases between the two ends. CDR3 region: CASSSLLGVGDTGELFF. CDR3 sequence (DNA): TGTGCCAGCAGCTCCCTACTAGGGGTAGGGGACACCGGGGAGCTGTTTTTT.

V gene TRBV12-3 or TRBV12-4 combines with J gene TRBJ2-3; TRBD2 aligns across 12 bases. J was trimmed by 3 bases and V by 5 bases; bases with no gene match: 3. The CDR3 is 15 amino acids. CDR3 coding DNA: TGTGCCAGCAGTCGGACTAGCGGGAAGACAGATACGCAGTATTTT. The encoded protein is CASSRTSGKTDTQYF.

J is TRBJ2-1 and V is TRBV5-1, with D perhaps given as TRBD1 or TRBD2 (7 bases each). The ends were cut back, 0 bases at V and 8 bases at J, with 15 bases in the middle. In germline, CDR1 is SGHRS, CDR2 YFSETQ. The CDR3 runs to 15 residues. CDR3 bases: TGCGCCAGCAGCTTGGACAGGGGAGGGTACTATGAGCAGTTCTTC. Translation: CASSLDRGGYYEQFF.

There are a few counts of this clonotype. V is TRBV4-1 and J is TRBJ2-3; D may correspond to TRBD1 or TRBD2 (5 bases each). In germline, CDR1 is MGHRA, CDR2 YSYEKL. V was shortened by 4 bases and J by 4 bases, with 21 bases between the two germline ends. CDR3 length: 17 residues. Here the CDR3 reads CASSRDGAMTSADTQYF. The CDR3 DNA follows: TGCGCCAGCAGCCGGGACGGGGCCATGACGTCGGCAGATACGCAGTATTTT.

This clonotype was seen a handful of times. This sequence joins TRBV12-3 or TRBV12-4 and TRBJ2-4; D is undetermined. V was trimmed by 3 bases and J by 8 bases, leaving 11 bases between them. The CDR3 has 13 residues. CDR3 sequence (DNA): TGTGCCAGCAGTTTTAACTCCCGCGACATTCAGTACTTC. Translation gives CASSFNSRDIQYF.

The CDR3 DNA reads TGCGCCAGCAGCCCCGAGGGGGGAAGACTGGAAAAACTGTTTTTT. Protein product: CASSPEGGRLEKLFF. The J gene is TRBJ1-4, the V gene TRBV5-1; D might be TRBD1 (6 bases). The CDR3 sequence is 15 residues long. The germline gives CDR1 SGHRS, CDR2 YFSETQ. Trimming shortened V by 4 bases and J by 8 bases, and 18 bases separated the two germline ends.

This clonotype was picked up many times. The CDR3 region has the DNA TGTGCCAGCAGCTTATCTCGGGGTTTCAATGAGCAGTTCTTC. It yields the protein CASSLSRGFNEQFF. This chain connects TRBV11-2 to TRBJ2-1; perhaps TRBD2 as D (5 bases). This CDR3 region has 14 residues. With 2 bases removed from V and 6 bases from J, the gap between germline ends came to 11 bases. Per germline, CDR1 SGHAT and CDR2 FQNNGV.

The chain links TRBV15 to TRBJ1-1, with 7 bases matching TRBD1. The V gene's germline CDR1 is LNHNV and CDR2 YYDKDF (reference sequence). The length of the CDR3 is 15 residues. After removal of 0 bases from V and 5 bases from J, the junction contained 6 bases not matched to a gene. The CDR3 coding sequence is TGTGCCACCAGCAGAGACCGGACAGGTGGAACTGAAGCTTTCTTT. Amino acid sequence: CATSRDRTGGTEAFF.

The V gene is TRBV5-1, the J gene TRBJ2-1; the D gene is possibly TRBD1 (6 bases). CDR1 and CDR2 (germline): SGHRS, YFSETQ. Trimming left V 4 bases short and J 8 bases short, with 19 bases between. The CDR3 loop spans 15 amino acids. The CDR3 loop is CASSPRGRGSDEQFF. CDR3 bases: TGCGCCAGCAGCCCCCGCGGCAGGGGTTCCGATGAGCAGTTCTTC.

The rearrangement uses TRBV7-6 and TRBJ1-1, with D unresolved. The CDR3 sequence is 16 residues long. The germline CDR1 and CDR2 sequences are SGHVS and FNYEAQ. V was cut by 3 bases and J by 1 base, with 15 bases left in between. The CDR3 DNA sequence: TGTGCCAGCAGCTTTTCATCTCCAGGCCCGAACACTGAAGCTTTCTTT. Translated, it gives CASSFSSPGPNTEAFF.

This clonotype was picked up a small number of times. The CDR3 nucleotides are TGTGCCAGCAGTCCCGGGACTAGATCCTACGAGCAGTACTTC. As protein: CASSPGTRSYEQYF. The chain couples TRBV12-3 or TRBV12-4 to TRBJ2-7; TRBD2 aligns across 8 bases. V was clipped by 5 bases and J by 1 base; unmatched bases: 4. The CDR3 length is 14 residues.

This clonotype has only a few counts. CDR3 protein: CASSLITGSDGYTF. CDR3 DNA sequence: TGCGCCAGCAGCTTGATTACAGGGTCGGATGGCTACACCTTC. The chain combines TRBV5-1 with TRBJ1-2, with D maybe TRBD1 (6 bases). Germline V gene lookup returns CDR1 SGHRS and CDR2 YFSETQ. This CDR3 contains 14 residues. V was clipped by 1 base and J by 6 bases, with 13 bases between them.

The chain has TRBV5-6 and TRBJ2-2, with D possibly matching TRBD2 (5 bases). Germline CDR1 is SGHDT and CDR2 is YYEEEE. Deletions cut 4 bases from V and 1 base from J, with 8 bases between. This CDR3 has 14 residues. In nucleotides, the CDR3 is TGTGCCAGCAGCGGGAGCTTGAACACCGGGGAGCTGTTTTTT. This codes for CASSGSLNTGELFF.

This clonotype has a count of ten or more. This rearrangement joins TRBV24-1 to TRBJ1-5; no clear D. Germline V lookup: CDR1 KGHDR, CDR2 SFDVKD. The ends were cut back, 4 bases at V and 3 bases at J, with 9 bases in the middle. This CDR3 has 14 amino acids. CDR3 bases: TGTGCCACCAGTGACTCTGGGCCCAATCAGCCCCAGCATTTT. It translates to CATSDSGPNQPQHF.